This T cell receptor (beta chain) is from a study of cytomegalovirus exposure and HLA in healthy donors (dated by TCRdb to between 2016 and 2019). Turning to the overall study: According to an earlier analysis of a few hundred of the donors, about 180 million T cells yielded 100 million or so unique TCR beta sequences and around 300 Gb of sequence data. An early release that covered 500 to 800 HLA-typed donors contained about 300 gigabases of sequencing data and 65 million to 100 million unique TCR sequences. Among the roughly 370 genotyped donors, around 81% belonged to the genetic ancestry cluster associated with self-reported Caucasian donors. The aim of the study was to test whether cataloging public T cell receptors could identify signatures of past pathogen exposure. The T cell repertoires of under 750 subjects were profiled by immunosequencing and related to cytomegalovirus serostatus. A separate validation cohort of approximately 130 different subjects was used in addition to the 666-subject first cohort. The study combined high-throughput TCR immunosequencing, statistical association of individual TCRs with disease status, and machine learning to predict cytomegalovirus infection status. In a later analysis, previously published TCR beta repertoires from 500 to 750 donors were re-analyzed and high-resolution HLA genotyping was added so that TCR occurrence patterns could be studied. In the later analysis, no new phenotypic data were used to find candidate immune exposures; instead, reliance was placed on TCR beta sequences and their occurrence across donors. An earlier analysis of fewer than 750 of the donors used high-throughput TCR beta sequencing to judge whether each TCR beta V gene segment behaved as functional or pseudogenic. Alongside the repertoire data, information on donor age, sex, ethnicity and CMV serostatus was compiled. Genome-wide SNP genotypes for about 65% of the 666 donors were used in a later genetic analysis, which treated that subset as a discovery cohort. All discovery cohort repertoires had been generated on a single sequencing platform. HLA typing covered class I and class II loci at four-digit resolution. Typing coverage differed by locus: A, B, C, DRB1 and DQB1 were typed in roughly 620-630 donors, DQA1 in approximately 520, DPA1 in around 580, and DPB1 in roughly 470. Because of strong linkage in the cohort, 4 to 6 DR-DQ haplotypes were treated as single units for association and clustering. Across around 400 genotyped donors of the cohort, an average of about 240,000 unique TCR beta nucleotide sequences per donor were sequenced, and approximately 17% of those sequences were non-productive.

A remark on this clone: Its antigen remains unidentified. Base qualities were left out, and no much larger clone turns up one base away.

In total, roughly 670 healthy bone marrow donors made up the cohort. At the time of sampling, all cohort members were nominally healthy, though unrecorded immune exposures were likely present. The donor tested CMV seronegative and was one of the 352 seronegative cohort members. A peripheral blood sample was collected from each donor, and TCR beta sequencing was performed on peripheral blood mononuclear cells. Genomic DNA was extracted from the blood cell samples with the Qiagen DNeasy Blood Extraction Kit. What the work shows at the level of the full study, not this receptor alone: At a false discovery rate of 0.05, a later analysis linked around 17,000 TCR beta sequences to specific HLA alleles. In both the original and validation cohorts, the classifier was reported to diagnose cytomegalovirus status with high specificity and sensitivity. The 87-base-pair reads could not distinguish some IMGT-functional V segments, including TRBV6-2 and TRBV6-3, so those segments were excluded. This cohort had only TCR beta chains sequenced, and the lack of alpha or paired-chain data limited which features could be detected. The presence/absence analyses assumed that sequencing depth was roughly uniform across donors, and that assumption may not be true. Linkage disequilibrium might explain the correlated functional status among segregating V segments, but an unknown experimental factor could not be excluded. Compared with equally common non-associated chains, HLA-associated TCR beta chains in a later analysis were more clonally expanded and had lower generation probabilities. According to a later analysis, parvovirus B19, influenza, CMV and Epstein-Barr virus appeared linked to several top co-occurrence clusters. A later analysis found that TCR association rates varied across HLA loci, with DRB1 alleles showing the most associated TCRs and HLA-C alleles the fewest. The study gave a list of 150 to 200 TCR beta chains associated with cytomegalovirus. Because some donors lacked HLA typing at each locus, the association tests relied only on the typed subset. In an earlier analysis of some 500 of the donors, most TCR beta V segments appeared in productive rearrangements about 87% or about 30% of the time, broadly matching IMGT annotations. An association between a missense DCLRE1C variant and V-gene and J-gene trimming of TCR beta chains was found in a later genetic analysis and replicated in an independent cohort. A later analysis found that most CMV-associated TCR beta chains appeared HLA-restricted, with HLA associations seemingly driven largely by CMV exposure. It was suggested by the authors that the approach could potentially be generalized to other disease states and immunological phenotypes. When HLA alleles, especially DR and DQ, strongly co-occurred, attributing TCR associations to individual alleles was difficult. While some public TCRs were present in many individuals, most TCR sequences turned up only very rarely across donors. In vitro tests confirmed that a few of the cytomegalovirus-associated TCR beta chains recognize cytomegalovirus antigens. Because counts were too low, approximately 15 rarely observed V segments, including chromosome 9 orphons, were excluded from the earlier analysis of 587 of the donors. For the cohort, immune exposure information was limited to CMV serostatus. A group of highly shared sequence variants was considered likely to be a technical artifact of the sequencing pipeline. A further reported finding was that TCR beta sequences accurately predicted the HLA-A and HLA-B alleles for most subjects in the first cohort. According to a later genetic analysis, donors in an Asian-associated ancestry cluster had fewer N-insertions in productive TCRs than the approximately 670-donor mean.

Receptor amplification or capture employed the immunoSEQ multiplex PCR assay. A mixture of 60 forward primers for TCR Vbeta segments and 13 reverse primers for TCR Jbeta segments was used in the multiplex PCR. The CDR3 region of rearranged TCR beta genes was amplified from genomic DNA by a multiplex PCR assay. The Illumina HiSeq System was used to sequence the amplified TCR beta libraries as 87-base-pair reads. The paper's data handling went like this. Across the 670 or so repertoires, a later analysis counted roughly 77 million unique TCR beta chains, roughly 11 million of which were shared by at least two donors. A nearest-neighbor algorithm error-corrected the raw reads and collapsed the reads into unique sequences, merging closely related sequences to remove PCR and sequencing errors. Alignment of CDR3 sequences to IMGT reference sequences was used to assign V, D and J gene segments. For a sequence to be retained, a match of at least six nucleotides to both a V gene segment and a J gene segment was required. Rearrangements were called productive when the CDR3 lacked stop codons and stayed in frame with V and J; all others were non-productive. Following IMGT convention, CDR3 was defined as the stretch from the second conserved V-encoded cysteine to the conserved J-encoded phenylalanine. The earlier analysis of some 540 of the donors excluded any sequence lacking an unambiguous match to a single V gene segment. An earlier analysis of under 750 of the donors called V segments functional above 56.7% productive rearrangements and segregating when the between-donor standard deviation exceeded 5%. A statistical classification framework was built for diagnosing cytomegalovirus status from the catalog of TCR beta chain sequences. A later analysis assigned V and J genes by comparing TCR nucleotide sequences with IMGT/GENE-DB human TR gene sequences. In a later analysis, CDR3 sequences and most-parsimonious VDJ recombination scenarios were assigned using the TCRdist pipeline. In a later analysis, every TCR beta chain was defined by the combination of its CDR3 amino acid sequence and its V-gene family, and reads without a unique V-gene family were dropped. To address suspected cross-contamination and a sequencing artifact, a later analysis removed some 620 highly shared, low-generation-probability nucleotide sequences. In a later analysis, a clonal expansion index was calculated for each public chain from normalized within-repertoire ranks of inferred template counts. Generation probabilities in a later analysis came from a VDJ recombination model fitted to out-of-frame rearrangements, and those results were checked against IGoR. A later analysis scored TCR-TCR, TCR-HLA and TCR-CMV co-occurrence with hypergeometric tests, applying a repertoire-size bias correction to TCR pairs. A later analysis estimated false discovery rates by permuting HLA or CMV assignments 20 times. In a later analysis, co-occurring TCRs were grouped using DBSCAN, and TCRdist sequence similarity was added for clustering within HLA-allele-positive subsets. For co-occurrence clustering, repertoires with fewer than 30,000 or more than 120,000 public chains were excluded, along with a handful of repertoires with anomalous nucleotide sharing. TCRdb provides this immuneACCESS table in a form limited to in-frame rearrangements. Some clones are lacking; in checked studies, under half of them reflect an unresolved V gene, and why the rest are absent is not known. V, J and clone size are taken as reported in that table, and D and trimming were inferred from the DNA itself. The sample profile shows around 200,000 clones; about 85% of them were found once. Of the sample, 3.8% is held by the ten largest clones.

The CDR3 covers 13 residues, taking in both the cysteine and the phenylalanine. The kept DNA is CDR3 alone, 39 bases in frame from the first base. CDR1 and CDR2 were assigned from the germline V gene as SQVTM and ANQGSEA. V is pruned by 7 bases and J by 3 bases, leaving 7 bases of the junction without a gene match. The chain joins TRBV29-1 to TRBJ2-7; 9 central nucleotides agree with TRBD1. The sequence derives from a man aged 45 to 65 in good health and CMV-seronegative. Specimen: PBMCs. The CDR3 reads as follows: CSGGTGLNYEQYF. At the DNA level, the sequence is TGCAGCGGAGGGACAGGGCTTAACTACGAGCAGTACTTC.